This passage covers 9 T cell receptor beta chains from one sample sequenced in a study of blood T cells in healthy people across ages. Together with a sample-barcoded 5' primer, a J-beta primer mix was included in a second PCR lasting about 7 to 11 cycles. TCRdb analysed the 5' RACE reads with MiXCR anew, one entry per CDR3 protein. Of some 1 million distinct CDR3 sequences in the sample, more than 40% were seen once. The sequenced material came from blood. The receptors originated from an older woman in good health.

The chain uses TRBV11-2 and TRBJ2-7; D may be TRBD2 (6 bases). The V and J ends lost 6 bases and 3 bases respectively, with 21 bases between them. CDR3 length equals 16 residues. Per the germline V gene, CDR1 is SGHAT and CDR2 is FQNNGV. The CDR3 is CASRETIAVLGYEQYF. The CDR3 DNA reads as TGTGCCAGCAGAGAAACGATAGCGGTACTAGGCTACGAGCAGTACTTC.

This clonotype has only a few counts. This chain links TRBV6-5 with TRBJ2-4; 9 positions agree with TRBD1. This CDR3 contains 14 residues. After removal of 6 bases from V and 7 bases from J, the junction contained 7 bases not matched to a gene. The V gene's germline CDR1 is MNHEY and CDR2 SVGAGI. This chain's CDR3 is CASRTGTGSNIQYF. For the CDR3, the DNA is TGTGCCAGCAGAACCGGGACAGGGAGTAACATTCAGTACTTC.

The gene calls are TRBV3-1 and TRBJ2-1, with 12 bases identical to TRBD2. CDR3 length: 15 residues. Germline CDR1 is LGHDT and CDR2 is YNNKEL (reference sequence). Unmatched junction bases numbered 5, after V lost 4 bases and J lost 7 bases. The DNA of the CDR3 is TGTGCCAGCAGCCCTGCTAGCGGGGGGGCGAATGAGCAGTTCTTC. It specifies CASSPASGGANEQFF.

This clonotype was seen more than once but under ten times. This chain uses TRBV6-6 with TRBJ2-7; no clear D gene. V was trimmed by 7 bases and J by 10 bases, leaving 14 bases between them. CDR1 and CDR2 (germline): MNHNY, SVGAGI (reference sequence). The CDR3 has 11 amino acids. The CDR3 sequence is CASTLKGTQYF. The CDR3 DNA reads TGTGCCAGCACCTTGAAAGGCACCCAGTACTTC.

V and J are TRBV13 and TRBJ1-1, with TRBD1 as a possible D gene (5 bases). The V gene lost 6 bases and the J gene lost 6 bases, with 20 bases spanning the gap. This CDR3 region has 15 residues. The V gene's germline CDR1 is PRHDT and CDR2 FYEKMQ (reference sequence). For the CDR3, the DNA is TGTGCCAGCAGTTCCTACTCAGGGCCGGGGGCTGAAGCTTTCTTT. Its protein is CASSSYSGPGAEAFF.

This clonotype has only one observation. This sequence joins TRBV5-1 and TRBJ2-5; possibly TRBD1 for D (6 bases). V was trimmed by 2 bases and J by 2 bases, leaving 13 bases between them. The length of the CDR3 is 15 residues. CDR1 and CDR2 (germline): SGHRS, YFSETQ. CDR3 region: CASSFLTGWQETQYF. The CDR3 DNA is TGCGCCAGCAGCTTCCTGACAGGTTGGCAAGAGACCCAGTACTTC.

This clonotype has a handful of counts. The chain recombines TRBV28 with TRBJ2-3, with D possibly TRBD2 on 5 matching bases. V was trimmed by 2 bases and J by 1 base, leaving 28 bases between them. CDR1 is MDHEN, CDR2 SYDVKM, per germline. The CDR3 has 21 amino acids. This CDR3 is CASSLDRATWRFATGTDTQYF. The CDR3 bases are TGTGCCAGCAGTTTAGACCGGGCTACCTGGAGGTTTGCGACTGGCACAGATACGCAGTATTTT.

The chain joins TRBV27 to TRBJ1-2; D not certain. Germline CDR1 MNHEY, CDR2 SMNVEV (reference sequence). The CDR3 contains 13 residues. With 5 bases removed from V and 4 bases from J, the gap between germline ends came to 11 bases. The CDR3: CASSISGGYGYTF. DNA for the CDR3: TGTGCCAGCAGTATAAGTGGCGGCTATGGCTACACCTTC.

Ten or more counts support this clonotype. The chain employs TRBV20-1 and TRBJ2-1, with D tentatively TRBD2 (5 bases). V was trimmed by 3 bases and J by 2 bases, leaving 11 bases between them. Germline loops: CDR1 DFQATT, CDR2 SNEGSKA (reference sequence). The CDR3 consists of 14 residues. CDR3 nucleotides: TGCAGTGCTAGGGAACTCGGGACCTACAATGAGCAGTTCTTC. Protein product: CSARELGTYNEQFF.